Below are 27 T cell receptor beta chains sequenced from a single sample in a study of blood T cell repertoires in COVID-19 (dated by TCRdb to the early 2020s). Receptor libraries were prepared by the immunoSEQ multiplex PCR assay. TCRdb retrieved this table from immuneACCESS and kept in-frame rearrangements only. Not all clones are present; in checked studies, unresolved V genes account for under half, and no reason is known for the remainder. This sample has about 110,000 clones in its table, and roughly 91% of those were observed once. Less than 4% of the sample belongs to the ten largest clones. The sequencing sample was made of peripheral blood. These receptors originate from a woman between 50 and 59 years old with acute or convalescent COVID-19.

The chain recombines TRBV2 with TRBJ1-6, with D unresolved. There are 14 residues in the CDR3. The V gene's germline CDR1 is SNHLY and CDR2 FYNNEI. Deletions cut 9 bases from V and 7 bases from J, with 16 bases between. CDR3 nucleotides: TGTGCCAGTCGGCTTGAGGGAGCGAATTCACCCCTCCACTTT. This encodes CASRLEGANSPLHF.

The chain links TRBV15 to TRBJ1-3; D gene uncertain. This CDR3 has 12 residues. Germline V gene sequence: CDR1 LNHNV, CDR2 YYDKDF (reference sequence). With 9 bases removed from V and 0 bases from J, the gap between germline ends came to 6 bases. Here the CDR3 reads CATRGSGNTIYF. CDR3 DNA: TGTGCCACTCGGGGCTCTGGAAACACCATATATTTT.

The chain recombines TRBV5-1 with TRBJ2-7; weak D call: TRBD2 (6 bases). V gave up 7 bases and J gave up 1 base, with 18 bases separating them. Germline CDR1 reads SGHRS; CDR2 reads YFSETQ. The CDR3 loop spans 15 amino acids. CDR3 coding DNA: TGCGCCAGCTCACTCTCCGGGACTGTGTCCTACGAGCAGTACTTC. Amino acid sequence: CASSLSGTVSYEQYF. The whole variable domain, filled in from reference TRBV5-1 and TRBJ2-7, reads KAGVTQTPRYLIKTRGQQVTLSCSPISGHRSVSWYQQTPGQGLQFLFEYFSETQRNKGNFPGRFSGRQFSNSRSEMNVSTLELGDSALYLCASSLSGTVSYEQYFGPGTRLTVT.

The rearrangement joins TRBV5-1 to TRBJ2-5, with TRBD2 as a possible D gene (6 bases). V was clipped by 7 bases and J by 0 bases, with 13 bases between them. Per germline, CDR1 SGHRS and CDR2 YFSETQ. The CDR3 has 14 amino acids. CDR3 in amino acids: CASGAGSNQETQYF. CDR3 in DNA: TGCGCCAGCGGTGCGGGATCTAACCAAGAGACCCAGTACTTC.

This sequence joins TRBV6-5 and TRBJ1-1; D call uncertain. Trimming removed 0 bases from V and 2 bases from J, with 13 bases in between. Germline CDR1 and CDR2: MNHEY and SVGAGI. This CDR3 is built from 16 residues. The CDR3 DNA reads TGTGCCAGCAGTTACTCGAGCACAGCCGTCAACACTGAAGCTTTCTTT. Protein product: CASSYSSTAVNTEAFF.

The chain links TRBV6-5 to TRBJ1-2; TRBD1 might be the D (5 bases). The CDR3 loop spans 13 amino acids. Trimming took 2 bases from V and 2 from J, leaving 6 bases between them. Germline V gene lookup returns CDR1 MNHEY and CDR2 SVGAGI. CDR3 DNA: TGTGCCAGCAGTTACGGGGGGAACTATGGCTACACCTTC. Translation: CASSYGGNYGYTF.

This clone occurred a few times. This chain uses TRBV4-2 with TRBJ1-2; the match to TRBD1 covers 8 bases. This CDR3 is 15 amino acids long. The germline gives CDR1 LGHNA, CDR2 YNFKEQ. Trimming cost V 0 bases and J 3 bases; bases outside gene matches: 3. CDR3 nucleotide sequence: TGTGCCAGCAGCCAAGATCTGACAGGGGACTATGGCTACACCTTC. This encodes CASSQDLTGDYGYTF.

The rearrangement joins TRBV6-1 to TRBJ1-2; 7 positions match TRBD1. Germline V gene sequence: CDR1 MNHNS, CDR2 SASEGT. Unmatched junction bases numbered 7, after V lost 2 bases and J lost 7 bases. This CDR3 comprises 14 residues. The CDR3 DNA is TGTGCCAGCAGTGAATTAGGGGGCGGATCTGGCTACACCTTC. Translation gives CASSELGGGSGYTF.

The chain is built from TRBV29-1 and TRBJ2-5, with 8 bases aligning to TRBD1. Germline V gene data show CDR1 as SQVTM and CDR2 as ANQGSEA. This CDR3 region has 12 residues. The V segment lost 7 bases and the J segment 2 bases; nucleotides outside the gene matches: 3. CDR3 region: CSAGTGQETQYF. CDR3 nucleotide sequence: TGCAGCGCTGGGACAGGTCAAGAGACCCAGTACTTC.

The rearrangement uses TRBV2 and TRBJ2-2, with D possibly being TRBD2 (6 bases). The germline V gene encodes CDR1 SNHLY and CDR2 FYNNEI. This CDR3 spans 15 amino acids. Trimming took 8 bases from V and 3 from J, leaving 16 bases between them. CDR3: CASGGSRGYTGELFF. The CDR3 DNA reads TGTGCCAGCGGGGGGTCGAGGGGTTACACCGGGGAGCTGTTTTTT.

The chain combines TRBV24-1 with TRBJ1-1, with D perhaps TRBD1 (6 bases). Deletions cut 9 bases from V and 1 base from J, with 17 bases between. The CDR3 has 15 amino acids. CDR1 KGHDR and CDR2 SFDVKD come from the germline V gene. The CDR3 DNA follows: TGTGCCACCCCTAAGGGGGGGCAAAGGAACACTGAAGCTTTCTTT. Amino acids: CATPKGGQRNTEAFF.

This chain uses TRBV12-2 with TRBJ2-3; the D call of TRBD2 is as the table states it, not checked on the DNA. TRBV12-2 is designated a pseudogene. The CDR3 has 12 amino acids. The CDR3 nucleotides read TGTGCAAGTTGCGGGGGTGGGGATACGCAGTATTTT. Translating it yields CASCGGGDTQYF.

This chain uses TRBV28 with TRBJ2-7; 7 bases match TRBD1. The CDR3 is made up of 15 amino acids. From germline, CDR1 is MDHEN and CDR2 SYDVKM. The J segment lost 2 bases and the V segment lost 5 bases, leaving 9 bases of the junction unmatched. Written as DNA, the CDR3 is TGTGCCAGCAGTACACTTTCTGGACAGGCCTACGAGCAGTACTTC. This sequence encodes CASSTLSGQAYEQYF. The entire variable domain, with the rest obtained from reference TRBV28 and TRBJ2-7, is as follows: DVKVTQSSRYLVKRTGEKVFLECVQDMDHENMFWYRQDPGLGLRLIYFSYDVKMKEKGDIPEGYSVSREKKERFSLILESASTNQTSMYLCASSTLSGQAYEQYFGPGTRLTVT.

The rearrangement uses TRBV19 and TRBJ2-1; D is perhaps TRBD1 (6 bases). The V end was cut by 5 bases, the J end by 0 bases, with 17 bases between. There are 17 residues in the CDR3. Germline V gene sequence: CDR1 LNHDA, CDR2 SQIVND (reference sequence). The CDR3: CASSGGGRGGSYNEQFF. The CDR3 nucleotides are TGTGCCAGTAGTGGGGGCGGTAGGGGCGGCTCCTACAATGAGCAGTTCTTC.

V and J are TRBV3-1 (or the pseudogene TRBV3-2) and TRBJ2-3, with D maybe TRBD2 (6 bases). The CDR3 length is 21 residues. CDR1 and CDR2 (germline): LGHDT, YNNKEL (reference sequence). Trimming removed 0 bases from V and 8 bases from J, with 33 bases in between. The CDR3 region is CASSQDLVGTSRAGSRGTQYF. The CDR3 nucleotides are TGTGCCAGCAGCCAAGATCTTGTGGGGACTTCAAGGGCGGGGTCACGGGGTACGCAGTATTTT.

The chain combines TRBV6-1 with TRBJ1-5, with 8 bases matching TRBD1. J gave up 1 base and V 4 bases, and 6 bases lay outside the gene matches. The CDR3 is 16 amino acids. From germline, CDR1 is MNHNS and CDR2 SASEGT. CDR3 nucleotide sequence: TGTGCCAGCAGTGGAGGACAGGGTGAGAGCAATCAGCCCCAGCATTTT. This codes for CASSGGQGESNQPQHF.

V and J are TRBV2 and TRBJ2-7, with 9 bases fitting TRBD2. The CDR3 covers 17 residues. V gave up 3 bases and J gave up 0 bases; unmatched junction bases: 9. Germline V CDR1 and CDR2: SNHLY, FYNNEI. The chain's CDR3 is CASSDLYLAGTSYEQYF. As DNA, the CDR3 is TGTGCCAGCAGTGACCTTTACCTAGCGGGAACCTCCTACGAGCAGTACTTC. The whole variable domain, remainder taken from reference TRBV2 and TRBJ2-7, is EPEVTQTPSHQVTQMGQEVILRCVPISNHLYFYWYRQILGQKVEFLVSFYNNEISEKSEIFDDQFSVERPDGSNFTLKIRSTKLEDSAMYFCASSDLYLAGTSYEQYFGPGTRLTVT.

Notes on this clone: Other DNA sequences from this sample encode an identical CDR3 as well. The CDR3 DNA is TGTGCCAGCAGCCCAGGGGGCCTTAGCACAGATACGCAGTATTTT. This encodes CASSPGGLSTDTQYF. This chain connects TRBV7-9 to TRBJ2-3, with 8 bases that match TRBD1. V trimming: 5 bases; J trimming: 0 bases; junction bases outside the gene matches: 4. The CDR3 is made up of 15 amino acids. The germline CDR1 and CDR2 sequences are SEHNR and FQNEAQ (reference sequence).

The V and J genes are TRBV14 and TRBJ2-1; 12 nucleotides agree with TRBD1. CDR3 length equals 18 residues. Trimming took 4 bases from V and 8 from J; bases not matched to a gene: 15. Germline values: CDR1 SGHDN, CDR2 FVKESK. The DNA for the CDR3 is TGTGCCAGCAGCCCGATTGATGGGACAGGGGGCGCTGTACATGAGCAGTTCTTC. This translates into CASSPIDGTGGAVHEQFF. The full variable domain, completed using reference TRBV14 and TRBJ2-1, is EAGVTQFPSHSVIEKGQTVTLRCDPISGHDNLYWYRRVMGKEIKFLLHFVKESKQDESGMPNNRFLAERTGGTYSTLKVQPAELEDSGVYFCASSPIDGTGGAVHEQFFGPGTRLTVL.

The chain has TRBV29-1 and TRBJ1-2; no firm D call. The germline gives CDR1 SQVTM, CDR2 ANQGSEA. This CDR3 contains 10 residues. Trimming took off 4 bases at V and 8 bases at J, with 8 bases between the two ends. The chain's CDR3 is CSVGADGYTF. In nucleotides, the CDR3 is TGCAGCGTTGGGGCAGACGGCTACACCTTC.

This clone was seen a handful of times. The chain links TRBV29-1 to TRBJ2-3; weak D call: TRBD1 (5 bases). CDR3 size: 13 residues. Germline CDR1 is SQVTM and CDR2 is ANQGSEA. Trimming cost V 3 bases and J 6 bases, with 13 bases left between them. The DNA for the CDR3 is TGCAGCGTTGAGGGGCAGGGTACTGATACGCAGTATTTT. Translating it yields CSVEGQGTDTQYF.

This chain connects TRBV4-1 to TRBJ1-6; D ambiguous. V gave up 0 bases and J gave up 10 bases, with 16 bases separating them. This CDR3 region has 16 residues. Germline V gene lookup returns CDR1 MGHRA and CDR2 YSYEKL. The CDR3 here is CASSQDERFGDSPLHF. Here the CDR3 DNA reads TGCGCCAGCAGCCAAGATGAGAGGTTTGGCGACTCACCCCTCCACTTT.

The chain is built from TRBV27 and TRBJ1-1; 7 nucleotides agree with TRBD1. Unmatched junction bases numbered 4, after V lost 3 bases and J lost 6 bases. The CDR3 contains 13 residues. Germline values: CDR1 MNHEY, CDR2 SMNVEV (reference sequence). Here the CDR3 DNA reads TGTGCCAGCAGTTTTCGACAGGGCGCTGAAGCTTTCTTT. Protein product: CASSFRQGAEAFF.

CDR3 in DNA: TGCGCCAGCAGCGCCAGGGAGGCCGGGGAGCTGTTTTTT. Its protein is CASSAREAGELFF. V and J are TRBV5-1 and TRBJ2-2; D is perhaps TRBD2 (6 bases). Deletions cut 4 bases from V and 6 bases from J, with 10 bases between. The CDR3 covers 13 residues. Germline V CDR1 and CDR2: SGHRS, YFSETQ.

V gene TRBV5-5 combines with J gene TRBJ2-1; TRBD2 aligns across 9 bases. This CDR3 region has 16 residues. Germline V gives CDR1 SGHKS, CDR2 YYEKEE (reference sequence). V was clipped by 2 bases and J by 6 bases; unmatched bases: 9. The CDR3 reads CASSFLSSGRLNEQFF. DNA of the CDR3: TGTGCCAGCAGCTTCTTAAGTAGCGGGAGACTCAATGAGCAGTTCTTC.

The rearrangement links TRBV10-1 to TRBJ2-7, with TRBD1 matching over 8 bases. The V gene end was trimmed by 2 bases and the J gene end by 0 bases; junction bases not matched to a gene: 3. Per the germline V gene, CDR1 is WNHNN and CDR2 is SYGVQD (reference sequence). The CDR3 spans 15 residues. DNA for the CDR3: TGCGCCAGCAGTGAGACCGGGACAGGCTCCTACGAGCAGTACTTC. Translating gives CASSETGTGSYEQYF.

The CDR3 nucleotides read TGTGCCAGCAGCGCCGGGACAGGGGGCTACAATGAGCAGTTCTTC. It is translated as CASSAGTGGYNEQFF. The J gene is TRBJ2-1, the V gene TRBV9, with 11 bases identical to TRBD1. CDR1 SGDLS and CDR2 YYNGEE come from the germline V gene. V was pared by 3 bases and J by 3 bases, with 2 bases of the junction left unmatched. The CDR3 contains 15 residues.